Below, one T cell receptor (beta chain) is given with its context. This clonotype was picked up many times. It has no known antigen specificity. Base quality data are lacking; no much larger clone is found one base away. This specimen comes from a study of human T cells and chemical hapten exposure (dated by TCRdb to about 2021). Broadly, across the study: For sensitization, 2% DPC in acetone was applied to a 2 cm by 2 cm area of upper inner arm skin. Libraries were combined into a pool for sequencing, and differences in TCR yield between samples came mainly from small differences in library volumes within the pool. In alopecia patients, the study followed how the peripheral blood TCR repertoire changed in vivo over primary and secondary sensitization to diphenylcyclopropenone (DPC), a hapten. Patient blood was sampled pre-sensitization (week 0) and at 2, 6 and about 24 weeks after DPC sensitization. About 27 alopecia patients gave blood for TCR sequencing at one to four time points (pre-sensitization, 2, 6 and 24 weeks). Patch testing on the upper back used Finn chambers containing 0.01% DPC, with scoring done after 6 days according to International Contact Dermatitis Research Group standards. Weekly therapeutic DPC doses were additionally applied to the scalp of patients throughout the approximately 24-week study period. Most of the patients in the cohort were female, and the cohort covered alopecia areata with under or over 50% scalp involvement, alopecia totalis and alopecia universalis.

What the authors observed across the whole study: Repeated subsampling changed both the strength of the expansion versus patch-test correlation and the threshold at which that correlation became significant. DPC sensitization did not change how many TCRs were above 1 in 1000 frequency, and no evidence was found of alterations in global repertoire structure. Expanded TCRs formed significantly more large CDR3 similarity clusters than pre-sensitization or healthy control sets, consistent with antigen-driven responses. Alopecia, a presumed autoimmune disease, was present in all patients, so the immune response of the patients might differ from that of healthy individuals. Patch test score correlated positively with the number of PT1 expanded TCRs, reaching significance at thresholds 8, 16 and 32 but not at 4.

The library was made by RACE. Sequencing used a NextSeq 500. During library preparation, unique molecular identifiers were attached to individual cDNA molecules so that TCRs could be counted in a quantitative, reproducible way. For every blood RNA sample, sequencing covered both the TCR alpha and TCR beta chains. Per the source publication's procedure: The median number of TCRs per sample was over 85,000, ranging from about 23,224 to 690,600. V, J and CDR3 annotation of the TCR reads was performed with the Decombinator software suite. To make PS versus PT1 abundance plots, every sample was subsampled to the same number of TCRs (28,000). Expanded TCRs were defined as absent before sensitization and observed at least eight times at the 2-week time point. In TCRdb, the public reads were trimmed at Q25 with fastp and aligned with MiXCR, with productive beta chains retained. Each CDR3 protein appears once, grouped with its most common genes and DNA. These V and J calls rely on TCRdb rather than the paper's analysis. For this sample the table gives 330,000 or so distinct CDR3 sequences, of which about 6% were detected only once. The top ten clones comprise around 6.1% of the sample.

What this sample's time point label stands for: patch test 2, 6 weeks after DPC sensitization. The treatment or condition label here, explained by the study, means: therapeutic diphenylcyclopropenone sensitization with weekly scalp DPC. At each patch-test visit, blood was drawn before the patch test was applied. Patients were considered eligible if aged 18 to 70, diagnosed with alopecia and deemed suitable for DPC therapy, and patients were excluded if pregnant. Total RNA was isolated from unfractionated whole blood collected in Tempus Blood RNA tubes. Cut back by 4 bases and 8 bases, the V and J ends lie 8 bases apart. The germline V gene (reference sequence) supplies CDR1 MNHEY and CDR2 SMNVEV. From its cysteine to its phenylalanine, the CDR3 spans 12 amino acids. Only the CDR3 part of the read is kept: 36 bases, read in frame from the first base.

The TCR originated in a woman under 30 with alopecia areata. Some clones in this sample may be carry-over from other donors' samples. The sequencing used whole blood, collected in connection with sensitization to the hapten diphenylcyclopropenone (DPC). Recombination connected TRBV27 to TRBJ1-4, with the D gene not confidently named. The DNA sequence is as follows: TGTGCCAGCAGTTCCCTGGGGGAAAAACTGTTTTTT. Its protein is CASSSLGEKLFF.